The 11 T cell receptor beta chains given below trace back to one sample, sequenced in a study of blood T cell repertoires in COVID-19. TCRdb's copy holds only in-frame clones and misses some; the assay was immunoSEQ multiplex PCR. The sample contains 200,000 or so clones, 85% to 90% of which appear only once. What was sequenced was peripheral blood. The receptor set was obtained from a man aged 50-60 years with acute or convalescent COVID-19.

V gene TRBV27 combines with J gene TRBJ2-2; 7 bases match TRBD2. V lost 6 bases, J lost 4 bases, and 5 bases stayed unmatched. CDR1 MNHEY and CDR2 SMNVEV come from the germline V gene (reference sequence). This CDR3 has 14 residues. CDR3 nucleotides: TGTGCCAGCAGGCGGGACTATACCACCGGGGAGCTGTTTTTT. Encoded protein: CASRRDYTTGELFF.

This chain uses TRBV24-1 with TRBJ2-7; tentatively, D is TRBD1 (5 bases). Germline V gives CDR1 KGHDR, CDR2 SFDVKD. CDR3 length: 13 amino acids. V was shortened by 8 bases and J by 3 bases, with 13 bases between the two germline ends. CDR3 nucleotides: TGTGCCACCAAGGACACGCAGTTCTACGAGCAGTACTTC. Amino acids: CATKDTQFYEQYF.

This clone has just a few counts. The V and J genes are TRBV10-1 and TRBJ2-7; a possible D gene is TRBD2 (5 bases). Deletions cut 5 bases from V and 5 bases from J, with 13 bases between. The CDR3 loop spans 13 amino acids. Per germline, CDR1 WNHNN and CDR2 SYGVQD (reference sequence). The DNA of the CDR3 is TGCGCCAGCAGTAGGGAGATTTTCCACGAGCAGTACTTC. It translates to CASSREIFHEQYF.

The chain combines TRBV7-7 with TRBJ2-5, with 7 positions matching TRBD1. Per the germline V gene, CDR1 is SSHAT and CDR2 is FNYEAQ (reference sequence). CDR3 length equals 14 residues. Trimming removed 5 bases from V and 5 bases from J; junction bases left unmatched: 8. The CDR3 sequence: CASSATGVGETQYF. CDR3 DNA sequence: TGTGCCAGCAGCGCTACAGGGGTAGGGGAGACCCAGTACTTC. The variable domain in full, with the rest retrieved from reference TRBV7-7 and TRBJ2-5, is GAGVSQSPRYKVTKRGQDVTLRCDPISSHATLYWYQQALGQGPEFLTYFNYEAQPDKSGLPSDRFSAERPEGSISTLTIQRTEQRDSAMYRCASSATGVGETQYFGPGTRLLVL.

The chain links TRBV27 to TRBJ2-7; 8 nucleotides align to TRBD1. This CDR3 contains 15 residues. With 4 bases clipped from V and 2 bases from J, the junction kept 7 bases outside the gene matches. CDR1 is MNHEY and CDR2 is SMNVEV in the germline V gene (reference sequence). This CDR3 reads CASSSADREPYEQYF. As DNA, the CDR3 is TGTGCCAGCAGTTCCGCGGACAGGGAACCCTACGAGCAGTACTTC.

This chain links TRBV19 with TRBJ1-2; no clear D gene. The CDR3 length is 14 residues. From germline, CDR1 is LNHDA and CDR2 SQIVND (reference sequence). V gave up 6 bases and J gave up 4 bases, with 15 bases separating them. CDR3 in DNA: TGTGCCAGTAGCCGCCGGGAGGGAAGCTATGGCTACACCTTC. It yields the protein CASSRREGSYGYTF.

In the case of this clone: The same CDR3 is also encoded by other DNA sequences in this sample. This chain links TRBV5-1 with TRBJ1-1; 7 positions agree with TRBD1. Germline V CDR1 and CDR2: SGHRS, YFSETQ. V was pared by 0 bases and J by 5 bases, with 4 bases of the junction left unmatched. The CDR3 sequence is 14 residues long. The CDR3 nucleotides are TGCGCCAGCAGCTTGGGACAGGGAAGAACTGAAGCTTTCTTT. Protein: CASSLGQGRTEAFF.

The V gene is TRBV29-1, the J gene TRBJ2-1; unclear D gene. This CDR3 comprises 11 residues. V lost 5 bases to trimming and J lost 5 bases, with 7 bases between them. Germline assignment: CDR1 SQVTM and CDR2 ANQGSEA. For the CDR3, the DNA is TGCAGCGTTTCTAGAAACAATGAGCAGTTCTTC. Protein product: CSVSRNNEQFF.

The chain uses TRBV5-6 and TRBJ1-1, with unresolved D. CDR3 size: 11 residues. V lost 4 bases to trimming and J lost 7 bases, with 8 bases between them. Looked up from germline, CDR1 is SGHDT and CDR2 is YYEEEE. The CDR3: CASSLRFEAFF. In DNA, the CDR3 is TGTGCCAGCAGCCTCAGGTTTGAAGCTTTCTTT.

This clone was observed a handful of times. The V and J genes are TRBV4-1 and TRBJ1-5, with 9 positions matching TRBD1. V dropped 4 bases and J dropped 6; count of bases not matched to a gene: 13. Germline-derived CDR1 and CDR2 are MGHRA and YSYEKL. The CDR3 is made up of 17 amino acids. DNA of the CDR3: TGCGCCAGCAGCCCTGGGAGGCCCGGGACAGGGATTCAGCCCCAGCATTTT. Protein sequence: CASSPGRPGTGIQPQHF.

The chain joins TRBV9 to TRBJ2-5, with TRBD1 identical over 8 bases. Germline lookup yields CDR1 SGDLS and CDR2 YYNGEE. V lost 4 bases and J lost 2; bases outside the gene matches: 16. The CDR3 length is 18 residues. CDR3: CASSPPPATGVVQETQYF. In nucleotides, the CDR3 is TGTGCCAGCAGCCCGCCCCCTGCGACAGGGGTCGTACAAGAGACCCAGTACTTC.